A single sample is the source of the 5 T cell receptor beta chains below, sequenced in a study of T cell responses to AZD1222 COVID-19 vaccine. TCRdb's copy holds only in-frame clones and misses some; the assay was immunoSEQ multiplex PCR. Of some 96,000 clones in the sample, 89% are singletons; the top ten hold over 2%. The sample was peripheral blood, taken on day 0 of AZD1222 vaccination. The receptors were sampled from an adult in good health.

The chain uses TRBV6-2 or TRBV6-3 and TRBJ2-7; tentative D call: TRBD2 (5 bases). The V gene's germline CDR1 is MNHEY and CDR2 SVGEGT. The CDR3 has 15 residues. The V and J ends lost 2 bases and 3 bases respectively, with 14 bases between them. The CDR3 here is CASSYTKDGGYEQYF. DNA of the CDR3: TGTGCCAGCAGTTACACAAAGGACGGAGGCTACGAGCAGTACTTC.

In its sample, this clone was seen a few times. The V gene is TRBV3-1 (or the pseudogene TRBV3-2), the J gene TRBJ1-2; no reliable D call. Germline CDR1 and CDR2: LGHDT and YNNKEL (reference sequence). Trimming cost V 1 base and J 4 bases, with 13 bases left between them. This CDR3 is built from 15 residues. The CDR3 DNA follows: TGTGCCAGCAGCCAAGGGCCGGACGGTCCCTATGGCTACACCTTC. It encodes CASSQGPDGPYGYTF.

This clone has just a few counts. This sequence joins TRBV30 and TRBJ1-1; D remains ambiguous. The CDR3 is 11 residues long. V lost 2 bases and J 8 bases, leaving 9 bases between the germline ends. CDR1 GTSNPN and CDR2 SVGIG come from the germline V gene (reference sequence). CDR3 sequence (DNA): TGTGCCTGGAGTCAAGTGAACGAAGCTTTCTTT. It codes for CAWSQVNEAFF.

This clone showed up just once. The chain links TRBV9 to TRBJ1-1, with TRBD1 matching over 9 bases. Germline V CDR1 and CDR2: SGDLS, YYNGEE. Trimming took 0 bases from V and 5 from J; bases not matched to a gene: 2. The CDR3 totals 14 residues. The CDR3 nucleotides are TGTGCCAGCAGCGTAGGGGACAGGGAAACTGAAGCTTTCTTT. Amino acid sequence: CASSVGDRETEAFF.

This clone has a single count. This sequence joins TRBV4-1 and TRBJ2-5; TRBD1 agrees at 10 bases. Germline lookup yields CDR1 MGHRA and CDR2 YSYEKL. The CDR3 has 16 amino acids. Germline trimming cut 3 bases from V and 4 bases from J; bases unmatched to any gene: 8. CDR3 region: CASSQETGGWRETQYF. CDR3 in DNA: TGCGCCAGCAGCCAGGAGACAGGGGGCTGGAGAGAGACCCAGTACTTC.